These T cell receptor beta chains were read from a single sample in a study of blood T cell repertoires in COVID-19. The data were produced by immunoSEQ multiplex PCR, yet TCRdb's version contains in-frame clones alone and is incomplete. The table has 15,000 to 20,000 clones, over 75% seen once. Material for sequencing was peripheral blood. The source of these receptors is an elderly man with acute or convalescent COVID-19. Each CDR3 is given with its conserved first and last residue. The D gene is left open where the match is weak. Where a row states a size, it is once, few, many or the class of an expanded clone; other rows omit it.

TRBV6-4	once	15	TRBD1	TRBJ2-3	CASSEGTGGADTQYF	TGTGCCAGCAGTGAGGGGACAGGGGGCGCAGATACGCAGTATTTT
TRBV6-6	NA	13	NA	TRBJ2-2	CASGGASTGELFF	TGTGCCAGCGGGGGGGCGTCCACCGGGGAGCTGTTTTTT
TRBV19	NA	14	TRBD1	TRBJ2-5	CASRGTGIGETQYF	TGTGCCAGTAGGGGGACAGGGATCGGAGAGACCCAGTACTTC
TRBV5-1	once	13	NA	TRBJ2-7	CASSLGSAYEQYF	TGCGCCAGCAGCTTGGGCAGTGCCTACGAGCAGTACTTC
TRBV9	NA	15	NA	TRBJ1-3	CASSVGRGSGNTIYF	TGTGCCAGCAGCGTGGGGAGAGGCTCTGGAAACACCATATATTTT
TRBV3-1/TRBV3-2	NA	15	NA	TRBJ2-2	CASSPWGDGTGELFF	TGTGCCAGCAGCCCCTGGGGGGACGGCACCGGGGAGCTGTTTTTT
TRBV4-3	NA	15	TRBD2	TRBJ2-2	CASSRGRVGTGELFF	TGCGCCAGCAGCCGTGGGAGGGTTGGGACCGGGGAGCTGTTTTTT
TRBV11-3	NA	14	TRBD1	TRBJ2-1	CASSLGGRSNEQFF	TGTGCCAGCAGCCTAGGGGGCAGGTCGAATGAGCAGTTCTTC
TRBV4-1	NA	20	TRBD1	TRBJ1-4	CASSVAGGKGAIRLNEKLFF	TGCGCCAGCAGCGTTGCAGGGGGCAAGGGTGCCATTAGGTTGAATGAAAAACTGTTTTTT
TRBV7-9	NA	16	TRBD1	TRBJ2-7	CASSSSGTGYTYEQYF	TGTGCCAGCAGCTCTTCCGGGACAGGTTACACCTACGAGCAGTACTTC
TRBV28	once	14	TRBD1	TRBJ1-4	CASSSGDRPEKLFF	TGTGCCAGCAGTTCGGGGGACAGGCCTGAAAAACTGTTTTTT
TRBV5-1	NA	14	NA	TRBJ2-7	CASSLEGVDYEQYF	TGCGCCAGCAGCTTGGAGGGGGTAGACTACGAGCAGTACTTC
TRBV5-1	NA	16	NA	TRBJ1-1	CASSLEVQAANTEAFF	TGCGCCAGCAGCTTGGAGGTGCAGGCAGCCAACACTGAAGCTTTCTTT
TRBV6-5	NA	13	TRBD1	TRBJ2-7	CASTLDRGYEQYF	TGTGCCAGCACCCTGGACAGGGGCTACGAGCAGTACTTC
TRBV5-1	NA	14	NA	TRBJ2-5	CASQPAQEGETQYF	TGCGCCAGCCAGCCCGCCCAGGAGGGGGAGACCCAGTACTTC
TRBV5-6	NA	17	TRBD2	TRBJ2-3	CASSLLGASGGLDTQYF	TGTGCCAGCAGCTTGCTGGGTGCGAGCGGGGGGCTAGATACGCAGTATTTT
TRBV19	once	13	NA	TRBJ2-5	CASSPGLQETQYF	TGTGCCAGTAGTCCGGGACTTCAAGAGACCCAGTACTTC
TRBV6-6	few	13	NA	TRBJ1-4	CASSRDFNEKLFF	TGTGCCAGCAGTAGGGACTTTAATGAAAAACTGTTTTTT
TRBV20-1	NA	13	NA	TRBJ1-2	CSASHRTNYGYTF	TGCAGTGCTAGTCACAGGACCAACTATGGCTACACCTTC
TRBV29-1	NA	12	NA	TRBJ1-1	CSVTAGATEAFF	TGCAGCGTGACTGCAGGGGCCACTGAAGCTTTCTTT
TRBV7-8	NA	15	NA	TRBJ1-1	CASSLAPVMRTEAFF	TGTGCCAGCAGCTTAGCCCCGGTTATGAGGACTGAAGCTTTCTTT
TRBV30	NA	13	NA	TRBJ1-3	CACRVYSGNTIYF	TGTGCCTGCAGGGTTTACTCTGGAAACACCATATATTTT
TRBV28	NA	14	NA	TRBJ1-2	CASNPLTTPSVRVF	NA
TRBV28	NA	12	TRBD1	TRBJ1-2	CASSMTGYGYTF	TGTGCCAGCAGTATGACAGGGTATGGCTACACCTTC
TRBV5-1	NA	13	NA	TRBJ1-5	CASSSLAGQPQHF	TGCGCCAGCAGTTCTCTAGCGGGTCAGCCCCAGCATTTT
TRBV4-2	NA	17	TRBD2	TRBJ2-3	CASSRSYSGGSTDTQYF	TGTGCCAGCAGCCGAAGTTATAGCGGGGGTAGCACAGATACGCAGTATTTT
TRBV20-1	NA	11	NA	TRBJ1-1	CSARVALEAFF	TGCAGTGCTAGGGTGGCCCTTGAAGCTTTCTTT
TRBV5-1	NA	14	TRBD1	TRBJ2-7	CASSSGTGNYEQYF	TGCGCCAGCAGCTCCGGGACAGGGAACTACGAGCAGTACTTC
TRBV7-9	NA	15	NA	TRBJ2-2	CASSSLTPNTGELFF	TGTGCCAGCAGCTCGTTGACACCAAACACCGGGGAGCTGTTTTTT
TRBV2	NA	14	NA	TRBJ2-5	CASSDPARSSTQYF	TGTGCCAGCAGTGACCCCGCGAGATCATCGACCCAGTACTTC
TRBV12-3/TRBV12-4	NA	13	NA	TRBJ1-1	CASRPGHDTEAFF	TGTGCCAGCAGGCCGGGACACGACACTGAAGCTTTCTTT
TRBV19	NA	12	NA	TRBJ1-1	CASSDIYTEAFF	TGTGCCAGTAGTGACATATACACTGAAGCTTTCTTT
TRBV21-1	once	14	NA	TRBJ1-2	CASRSTAASGGYTF	TGTGCCAGCAGATCGACAGCCGCCTCAGGTGGCTACACCTTC
TRBV2	NA	15	NA	TRBJ1-5	CASSEMGGRGQPQHF	TGTGCCAGCAGTGAAATGGGGGGACGGGGTCAGCCCCAGCATTTT
TRBV28	NA	17	TRBD2	TRBJ2-1	CASSFPLAGGYHNEQFF	TGTGCCAGCAGTTTTCCGCTAGCGGGGGGCTATCACAATGAGCAGTTCTTC
TRBV5-8	NA	15	NA	TRBJ1-3	CASSLMRGSGNTIYF	TGTGCCAGCAGCTTGATGCGGGGCTCTGGAAACACCATATATTTT
TRBV4-3	NA	13	NA	TRBJ2-7	CASSQVGGYEQYF	TGCGCCAGCAGCCAAGTAGGGGGTTACGAGCAGTACTTC
TRBV7-2	NA	18	TRBD2	TRBJ2-3	CASSSTFSGGVITDTQYF	TGTGCCAGCAGCTCGACTTTTAGCGGGGGGGTTATCACAGATACGCAGTATTTT